The rows below give T cell receptor beta chains drawn from one sample of a study of Ad26.COV2.S vaccination and SARS-CoV-2 variants. Measured with immunoSEQ multiplex PCR; TCRdb has only the in-frame clones, and not every one. The table records 440,000 or so clones, 90% of them present only once. This sample comprised peripheral blood, obtained in a trial of Ad26.COV2.S vaccine versus placebo. These receptors all stem from a person between 18 and 59 years old who received the Ad26.COV2.S COVID-19 vaccine or a placebo. The CDR3 runs from the conserved cysteine through the conserved F or W. The D gene is left open where the match is weak. Rows may omit the clone size; those that give it use once, few, many or a size class.

TRBJ1-6 | - | TRBV6-5 | few | CASSYSLQGIGSPLHF | TGTGCCAGCAGTTATTCCCTGCAGGGTATTGGTTCACCCCTCCACTTT
TRBJ1-6 | - | TRBV9 | - | CASSAVGSRSYNSPLHF | TGTGCCAGCAGCGCGGTAGGGTCCCGCTCCTATAATTCACCCCTCCACTTT
TRBJ2-2 | - | TRBV5-1 | - | CASSLDTNTGELFF | TGCGCCAGCAGCTTGGACACGAACACCGGGGAGCTGTTTTTT
TRBJ2-1 | TRBD2 | TRBV7-6 | - | CASSLQLAGVGEQFF | TGTGCCAGCAGCTTACAATTAGCGGGAGTAGGTGAGCAGTTCTTC
TRBJ2-1 | - | TRBV7-3 | - | CASSLVGGAPYNEQFF | TGTGCCAGCAGCTTAGTCGGGGGAGCCCCCTACAATGAGCAGTTCTTC
TRBJ1-1 | - | TRBV15 | - | CATRGNTEAFF | TGTGCCACAAGGGGGAACACTGAAGCTTTCTTT
TRBJ2-2 | - | TRBV10-3 | - | CAISEARPDSAGELFF | TGTGCCATCAGTGAGGCGAGACCAGACTCTGCCGGGGAGCTGTTTTTT
TRBJ2-1 | - | TRBV19 | - | CASSPGGREFYNEQFF | TGTGCCAGTAGTCCCGGGGGGCGGGAGTTCTACAATGAGCAGTTCTTC
TRBJ1-1 | TRBD1 | TRBV6-2/TRBV6-3 | - | CASSYVTGVWVTEAFF | TGTGCCAGCAGTTACGTAACAGGGGTCTGGGTCACTGAAGCTTTCTTT
TRBJ2-3 | - | TRBV5-1 | - | CASSLEDTQYF | TGCGCCAGCAGCTTGGAGGATACGCAGTATTTT
TRBJ2-1 | - | TRBV5-6 | - | CASSVGGRNEQFF | TGTGCCAGCAGCGTTGGAGGTAGGAATGAGCAGTTCTTC
TRBJ2-6 | - | TRBV20-1 | few | CSASMTSGANVLTF | TGCAGTGCTAGTATGACCTCTGGGGCCAACGTCCTGACTTTC
TRBJ2-7 | TRBD2 | TRBV11-2 | - | CASSSLAGRGGEQYF | TGTGCCAGCAGCTCCCTAGCGGGACGGGGGGGCGAGCAGTACTTC
TRBJ2-7 | - | TRBV20-1 | - | CSASQDIAYEQYF | TGCAGTGCTAGTCAAGACATTGCCTACGAGCAGTACTTC
TRBJ2-7 | - | TRBV7-9 | - | CASSLVGFYEQYF | TGTGCCAGCAGCTTAGTGGGGTTTTACGAGCAGTACTTC
TRBJ2-5 | - | TRBV6-2/TRBV6-3 | - | CASSYGLFQETQYF | TGTGCCAGCAGTTACGGCCTATTCCAGGAGACCCAGTACTTC
TRBJ1-2 | - | TRBV2 | few | CASSEGQNYGYTF | TGTGCCAGCAGTGAAGGACAGAACTATGGCTACACCTTC
TRBJ2-7 | - | TRBV7-9 | - | CASSSRVPYEQYF | TGTGCCAGCAGCTCCAGGGTTCCCTACGAGCAGTACTTC
TRBJ2-2 | TRBD2 | TRBV4-2 | once | CASSQVGTRGRGTGELFF | TGTGCCAGCAGCCAAGTCGGGACGCGCGGGAGGGGTACCGGGGAGCTGTTTTTT
TRBJ2-6 | - | TRBV19 | - | CASSLGIGANVLTF | TGTGCCAGTAGTTTGGGGATTGGGGCCAACGTCCTGACTTTC
TRBJ2-1 | TRBD1 | TRBV7-2 | once | CASSSSRQGLEQFF | TGTGCCAGCAGCTCCAGCAGACAGGGGCTTGAGCAGTTCTTC
TRBJ2-5 | - | TRBV24-1 | - | CATSDTRTRPGTQYF | TGTGCCACCAGTGATACCCGGACAAGACCGGGAACCCAGTACTTC
TRBJ2-5 | - | TRBV29-1 | - | CSVVYQQTQYF | TGCAGCGTTGTTTATCAGCAGACCCAGTACTTC
TRBJ2-4 | TRBD1 | TRBV27 | once | CASSATGQGLAKNIQYF | TGTGCCAGCAGTGCAACCGGACAGGGCCTAGCCAAAAACATTCAGTACTTC
TRBJ1-6 | TRBD1 | TRBV5-1 | - | CASSLDGTGGSSPLHF | TGCGCCAGCAGCTTGGATGGGACAGGGGGATCTTCACCCCTCCACTTT
TRBJ1-5 | - | TRBV6-2/TRBV6-3 | - | CASSREYSSNQPQHF | TGTGCCAGCAGCCGGGAGTACTCTAGCAATCAGCCCCAGCATTTT
TRBJ2-7 | TRBD1 | TRBV7-2 | - | CASSPIEWTGFSYEQYF | TGTGCCAGCAGCCCGATTGAGTGGACAGGTTTTTCCTACGAGCAGTACTTC
TRBJ1-5 | TRBD1 | TRBV4-1 | - | CASSQGGGQYSNQPQHF | TGCGCCAGCAGCCAAGGAGGGGGACAGTATAGCAATCAGCCCCAGCATTTT
TRBJ2-1 | TRBD2 | TRBV14 | - | CASSRTSGKFYNEQFF | TGTGCCAGCAGCCGAACTAGCGGGAAATTCTACAATGAGCAGTTCTTC
TRBJ1-5 | - | TRBV19 | - | CASSIGSDRRGNQPQHF | TGTGCCAGTAGTATAGGGTCCGACAGGAGGGGTAATCAGCCCCAGCATTTT
TRBJ2-7 | TRBD2 | TRBV7-2 | - | CASSSLAVTKLYF | TGTGCCAGCAGCTCCCTAGCGGTGACAAAGCTGTACTTC
TRBJ2-7 | - | TRBV28 | - | CACHRRGILGEQYF | TGTGCTTGTCACCGGAGGGGGATACTGGGCGAGCAGTACTTC
TRBJ2-1 | TRBD2 | TRBV28 | - | CASSILTSGGNEQFF | TGTGCCAGCAGTATTCTGACTAGCGGAGGCAATGAGCAGTTCTTC
TRBJ2-3 | - | TRBV27 | once | CASSASSKDTQYF | TGTGCCAGCAGCGCTAGCAGCAAAGATACGCAGTATTTT
TRBJ1-1 | - | TRBV6-2/TRBV6-3 | few | CASSYSAGLLNTEAFF | TGTGCCAGCAGTTACTCGGCGGGACTTTTGAACACTGAAGCTTTCTTT
TRBJ2-3 | - | TRBV7-9 | - | CASSSRQTDTQYF | TGTGCCAGCAGCTCCCGACAGACTGATACGCAGTATTTT
TRBJ2-1 | TRBD2 | TRBV19 | - | CATRSLAGRSYNEQFF | TGTGCCACCCGCTCTCTAGCGGGACGCTCCTACAATGAGCAGTTCTTC
TRBJ1-6 | - | TRBV3-1/TRBV3-2 | - | CASSQYREGSPLHF | TGTGCCAGCAGCCAATACCGGGAAGGTTCACCCCTCCACTTT
TRBJ2-7 | - | TRBV21-1 | - | CASRTGKVEQYF | TGTGCCAGCAGGACAGGGAAGGTGGAGCAGTACTTC
TRBJ1-1 | - | TRBV2 | - | CASSGESDTEAFF | TGTGCCAGCTCAGGGGAATCGGACACTGAAGCTTTCTTT